A single T cell receptor (beta chain) is shown here with its context. Its antigen target is currently unknown. No much larger clone is present one base from it, and per-base qualities are unavailable. Taken from cysteine to phenylalanine, the CDR3 has 15 residues. Only the CDR3 portion is preserved as DNA: 45 bases, with reading frame beginning at the first base. Trimming costs V 3 bases and J 8 bases, and their ends lie 22 bases apart. Reading the germline V gene (reference sequence) gives CDR1 DFQATT and CDR2 SNEGSKA. Library generation was performed with the immunoSEQ multiplex PCR assay. This is the immuneACCESS table as TCRdb keeps it, with only in-frame sequences that have V and J called. A part of the clones is gone; compared with another copy, unresolved V genes explain less than half, and the rest is unexplained. This sample holds about 100,000 clones; about 90% were observed only once. The top ten constitute over 15% of the sample.

The data belong to a study of control samples from healthy donors and cancer patients (dated by TCRdb to between 2020 and 2021). This clonotype was sampled from a woman in her fifties or sixties in good health. The V gene is TRBV20-1 and the J gene is TRBJ1-2; no D gene call is confident. The sample comprised blood. CDR3 reads: CSASAAAPIREGYTF. The DNA is TGCAGTGCTAGTGCTGCGGCACCCATCCGGGAAGGCTACACCTTC.